A selection of T cell receptor beta chains follows, all from one sample in a study of blood T cell repertoires in COVID-19. TCRdb keeps only in-frame clones here, not all; method: immunoSEQ multiplex PCR. Among 87,000 or so clones, 70% to 85% were seen once, and the ten largest hold 3%. Sequencing was performed on peripheral blood. These receptors were taken from a woman of 80 years or more with COVID-19, enrolled during active disease. Both conserved end residues are part of each CDR3. The D gene is left open where the match is weak.

D	V	J	CDR3
-	TRBV11-2	TRBJ2-3	CASKMGGDTQYF
-	TRBV5-1	TRBJ1-5	CASSRSTDQPQHF
TRBD2	TRBV18	TRBJ2-7	CASSPGTSGTYEQYF
-	TRBV10-3	TRBJ2-6	CAITNGGSGANVLTF
-	TRBV5-1	TRBJ2-7	CASSLLAHEQYF
-	TRBV29-1	TRBJ2-7	CSVEGLSYEQYF
-	TRBV4-2	TRBJ1-3	CASSRAAGNTIYF
-	TRBV10-3	TRBJ2-2	CAISGRPGVNTGELFF
-	TRBV6-2/TRBV6-3	TRBJ2-3	CASSHNAYTQYF
-	TRBV19	TRBJ2-1	CASSIGAPNNNEQFF
-	TRBV10-1	TRBJ1-4	CAWDKYRWGEKLFF
-	TRBV2	TRBJ1-1	CASSFWTANTEAFF